Listed here are 30 T cell receptor beta chains from one sample, sequenced in a study of blood T cell repertoires in COVID-19. The repertoire was sequenced with immunoSEQ multiplex PCR; TCRdb's copy has only in-frame clones and lacks some. Of roughly 260,000 clones listed, around 90% are singletons. Input material: peripheral blood. The receptor source for this set is a woman aged 40 to 50 with acute or convalescent COVID-19.

The chain recombines TRBV18 with TRBJ1-6, with 7 bases aligning to TRBD1. Looked up from germline, CDR1 is KGHSH and CDR2 is LQKENI. The CDR3 loop spans 17 amino acids. V lost 3 bases, J lost 6 bases, and 11 bases stayed unmatched. As DNA, the CDR3 is TGTGCCAGCTCACCCGGGAAAGGGGGCGTCAGTAATTCACCCCTCCACTTT. Amino acid sequence: CASSPGKGGVSNSPLHF.

The rearrangement joins TRBV29-1 to TRBJ2-7, with D possibly being TRBD1 (6 bases). Germline lookup yields CDR1 SQVTM and CDR2 ANQGSEA. The length of the CDR3 is 14 residues. V was trimmed by 4 bases and J by 2 bases, leaving 15 bases between them. The DNA of the CDR3 is TGCAGCGTTGTCAGAACAGGGTTAACCTACGAGCAGTACGTC. It translates to CSVVRTGLTYEQYV.

V and J are TRBV11-3 and TRBJ1-1, with TRBD1 as a possible D gene (5 bases). The CDR3 totals 13 residues. Between the trimmed V and J ends, which lost 1 base and 5 bases, there was a span of 8 bases. Germline V gives CDR1 SGHNT, CDR2 YENEEA. The CDR3 reads CASSLAPGTEAFF. In DNA, the CDR3 is TGTGCCAGCAGCTTAGCCCCAGGGACTGAAGCTTTCTTT.

This chain connects TRBV10-3 to TRBJ1-2; TRBD1 agrees at 7 bases. Trimming cost V 7 bases and J 4 bases; bases outside gene matches: 9. This CDR3 has 14 residues. Germline CDR1 and CDR2: ENHRY and SYGVKD. CDR3: CAITPRTGSYGYTF. For the CDR3, the DNA is TGTGCCATCACCCCTCGGACAGGAAGCTATGGCTACACCTTC.

The chain uses TRBV3-1 (or the pseudogene TRBV3-2) and TRBJ1-3, with D possibly matching TRBD1 (6 bases). The CDR3 consists of 14 residues. Trimming took 5 bases from V and 5 from J, leaving 13 bases between them. CDR1 and CDR2 (germline): LGHDT, YNNKEL (reference sequence). This CDR3 reads CASSTTGSRNTIYF. DNA of the CDR3: TGTGCCAGCAGCACGACAGGCTCCCGAAACACCATATATTTT.

This chain connects TRBV9 to TRBJ1-2; 8 bases align to TRBD1. The V and J ends lost 0 bases and 6 bases, in that order; junction bases with no gene match: 7. Germline CDR1 is SGDLS and CDR2 is YYNGEE. The CDR3 has 15 residues. CDR3 in amino acids: CASSVDLDRVNGYTF. Written as DNA, the CDR3 is TGTGCCAGCAGCGTAGACCTGGACAGGGTGAATGGCTACACCTTC.

The chain uses TRBV27 and TRBJ2-1, with D maybe TRBD2 (5 bases). Per the germline V gene, CDR1 is MNHEY and CDR2 is SMNVEV (reference sequence). V lost 3 bases to trimming and J lost 8 bases, with 11 bases between them. CDR3 size: 13 residues. CDR3 region: CASSLFGEDEQFF. DNA of the CDR3: TGTGCCAGCAGTTTGTTCGGGGAAGATGAGCAGTTCTTC.

The chain recombines TRBV5-5 with TRBJ2-7; D uncertain. The germline V and J ends were trimmed by 1 base and 2 bases, with 10 bases remaining between them. This CDR3 is built from 14 residues. Germline-derived CDR1 and CDR2 are SGHKS and YYEKEE (reference sequence). The chain's CDR3 is CASSLQTGPYEQYV. The DNA of the CDR3 is TGTGCCAGCAGCTTGCAGACTGGTCCCTACGAGCAGTACGTC.

The rearrangement joins TRBV29-1 to TRBJ2-2; 7 bases fit TRBD2. CDR1 is SQVTM and CDR2 is ANQGSEA in the germline V gene. The CDR3 is made up of 14 amino acids. V shed 4 bases and J 6 bases; nucleotides not matched to a gene: 8. The CDR3 DNA reads as TGCAGCGTTGCATGGTCCCGGGGGGCCGGGGAGCTGTTTTTT. Translation: CSVAWSRGAGELFF.

The V gene is TRBV5-3, the J gene TRBJ1-6; TRBD1 matches 8 bases. TRBV5-3 is an open reading frame whose function is uncertain. The length of the CDR3 is 14 residues. The junction had 7 bases not matched to a gene; V was cut back by 6 bases and J by 8 bases. The CDR3 DNA reads as TGTGCCAGAATGGACAGGGAGATTTATTCACCCCTCCACTTT. Encoded protein: CARMDREIYSPLHF.

There are a few counts of this clone. The chain carries TRBV19 and TRBJ1-3; no definite D call. Per the germline V gene, CDR1 is LNHDA and CDR2 is SQIVND (reference sequence). CDR3 size: 15 residues. Trimming removed 3 bases from V and 3 bases from J, with 12 bases in between. The DNA for the CDR3 is TGTGCCAGTAGTATGTCTGGGAGCGGTGGAAACACCATATATTTT. It encodes CASSMSGSGGNTIYF.

This chain uses TRBV10-3 with TRBJ1-1, with a possible D match to TRBD1 (6 bases). With 9 bases removed from V and 5 bases from J, the gap between germline ends came to 16 bases. CDR1 is ENHRY and CDR2 is SYGVKD in the germline V gene. This CDR3 has 13 amino acids. CDR3 nucleotide sequence: TGTGCCATTTTGGACAGTCTAGGGACTGAAGCTTTCTTT. Translated: CAILDSLGTEAFF.

This sequence joins TRBV11-1 and TRBJ1-1; D ambiguous. From germline, CDR1 is SGHAT and CDR2 FQDESV (reference sequence). V gave up 3 bases and J gave up 1 base, with 6 bases separating them. This CDR3 has 13 residues. The CDR3 here is CASSFARNTEAFF. The CDR3 DNA is TGTGCCAGCAGCTTTGCCAGGAACACTGAAGCTTTCTTT.

The rearrangement joins TRBV27 to TRBJ1-2; 8 nucleotides match TRBD1. The germline CDR1 and CDR2 sequences are MNHEY and SMNVEV (reference sequence). This CDR3 region has 14 residues. Trimming took 3 bases from V and 6 from J; bases not matched to a gene: 6. The CDR3 DNA is TGTGCCAGCAGTTTGAGGACAGGGCTTGATGGCTACACCTTC. Its translation: CASSLRTGLDGYTF.

The J gene is TRBJ1-2, the V gene TRBV19; D gene uncertain. Per germline, CDR1 LNHDA and CDR2 SQIVND (reference sequence). There are 15 residues in the CDR3. Trimming pared 6 bases from V and 8 bases from J, leaving 22 bases between. CDR3 in DNA: TGTGCCAGTAGCCTCTCTGGGAGCGCCTTGGAAGGCTACACCTTC. Translated, it gives CASSLSGSALEGYTF.

V usage is TRBV21-1 and J usage is TRBJ1-2; TRBD1, the table's D call, was not compared with the DNA. TRBV21-1 is a listed pseudogene. The CDR3 sequence is 14 residues long. CDR3: CASKPPGTGGGYTF. Written as DNA, the CDR3 is TGTGCCAGCAAACCCCCCGGGACAGGGGGTGGCTACACCTTC.

The CDR3 region is CASSIGSSGSPLHF. The CDR3 bases are TGTGCCAGTAGTATAGGGTCCTCTGGCTCACCCCTCCACTTT. The chain combines TRBV19 with TRBJ1-6; D remains unclear. Trimming removed 1 base at V and 10 bases at J, with 11 bases between. There are 14 residues in the CDR3. Germline values: CDR1 LNHDA, CDR2 SQIVND (reference sequence). Combining the CDR3 with reference TRBV19 and TRBJ1-6 gives the whole variable domain DGGITQSPKYLFRKEGQNVTLSCEQNLNHDAMYWYRQDPGQGLRLIYYSQIVNDFQKGDIAEGYSVSREKKESFPLTVTSAQKNPTAFYLCASSIGSSGSPLHFGNGTRLTVT.

The chain couples TRBV21-1 to TRBJ1-4; the DNA was not compared with TRBD1, the D call given in the table. TRBV21-1 is labeled a pseudogene. The length of the CDR3 is 14 residues. The chain's CDR3 is CASSKGGTNEKLFF. CDR3 bases: TGTGCCAGCAGCAAAGGTGGCACTAATGAAAAACTGTTTTTT.

V and J are TRBV30 and TRBJ1-1, with 9 bases identical to TRBD1. V lost 5 bases and J lost 4; bases outside the gene matches: 5. Germline CDR1 is GTSNPN and CDR2 is SVGIG (reference sequence). The CDR3 covers 13 residues. CDR3 DNA sequence: TGTGCCTGGGTACAGGGGGCTGGCACTGAAGCTTTCTTT. Translation: CAWVQGAGTEAFF.

The V gene is TRBV6-6, the J gene TRBJ1-3, with D possibly matching TRBD1 (5 bases). CDR1 MNHNY and CDR2 SVGAGI come from the germline V gene (reference sequence). There are 11 residues in the CDR3. The germline V and J ends were trimmed by 11 bases and 4 bases, with 9 bases remaining between them. The CDR3 protein is CAVQVGNTIYF. CDR3 bases: TGTGCCGTACAGGTCGGAAACACCATATATTTT.

In DNA, the CDR3 is TGTGCCATCACCGAGAGCGGGGCAAACTACAATGAGCAGTTCTTC. Amino acids: CAITESGANYNEQFF. The chain has TRBV10-3 and TRBJ2-1; TRBD2 matches at 7 bases. Germline-derived CDR1 and CDR2 are ENHRY and SYGVKD. The ends lost 7 bases at V and 3 bases at J; junction bases unmatched: 9. The CDR3 length is 15 residues.

The rearrangement joins TRBV4-1 to TRBJ1-4; the match to TRBD1 covers 8 bases. The CDR3 consists of 16 residues. Trimming cost V 0 bases and J 5 bases; bases outside gene matches: 5. Looked up from germline, CDR1 is MGHRA and CDR2 is YSYEKL. In DNA form, the CDR3 reads TGCGCCAGCAGCCAAGATACGGACAGGGTGAATGAAAAACTGTTTTTT. Translation: CASSQDTDRVNEKLFF.

This chain connects TRBV19 to TRBJ1-2, with D uncertain. CDR3 length: 15 residues. The V gene's germline CDR1 is LNHDA and CDR2 SQIVND (reference sequence). Deletions cut 1 base from V and 6 bases from J, with 15 bases between. The CDR3 here is CASSIGRSPLDGYTF. In DNA form, the CDR3 reads TGTGCCAGTAGTATAGGGCGGAGTCCTCTGGATGGCTACACCTTC.

As to this clone: The identical CDR3 is also encoded by other nucleotide sequences in the sample. The chain links TRBV29-1 to TRBJ1-1; D gene unclear. CDR3 length: 12 residues. V gave up 2 bases and J gave up 1 base, with 5 bases separating them. Germline CDR1 and CDR2: SQVTM and ANQGSEA. CDR3 loop: CSVEPGNTEAFF. The CDR3 DNA reads TGCAGCGTTGAACCCGGGAACACTGAAGCTTTCTTT. The variable domain in full, with the rest retrieved from reference TRBV29-1 and TRBJ1-1, is SAVISQKPSRDICQRGTSLTIQCQVDSQVTMMFWYRQQPGQSLTLIATANQGSEATYESGFVIDKFPISRPNLTFSTLTVSNMSPEDSSIYLCSVEPGNTEAFFGQGTRLTVV.

The gene calls are TRBV6-5 and TRBJ2-5, with 7 bases lining up with TRBD2. Germline CDR1 is MNHEY and CDR2 is SVGAGI. The ends lost 6 bases at V and 3 bases at J; junction bases unmatched: 10. The CDR3 extends over 15 amino acids. CDR3 sequence: CASRASWGGEETQYF. Here the CDR3 DNA reads TGTGCCAGCAGAGCCAGTTGGGGAGGGGAAGAGACCCAGTACTTC.

The chain employs TRBV19 and TRBJ1-1; TRBD1 matches at 7 bases. With 6 bases clipped from V and 2 bases from J, the junction kept 3 bases outside the gene matches. This CDR3 is 13 amino acids long. From germline, CDR1 is LNHDA and CDR2 SQIVND (reference sequence). CDR3 protein: CASSGTANTEAFF. CDR3 bases: TGTGCCAGTAGCGGGACAGCTAACACTGAAGCTTTCTTT.

This chain uses TRBV5-6 with TRBJ1-4, with 9 bases lining up with TRBD1. Germline V lookup: CDR1 SGHDT, CDR2 YYEEEE. The CDR3 sequence is 14 residues long. J gave up 9 bases and V 4 bases, and 7 bases lay outside the gene matches. The CDR3 DNA reads as TGTGCCAGCAGCCCGGACGGGACAGGGAAAAAACTGTTTTTT. Amino acids: CASSPDGTGKKLFF. Variable domain in full (rest from reference TRBV5-6 and TRBJ1-4): DAGVTQSPTHLIKTRGQQVTLRCSPKSGHDTVSWYQQALGQGPQFIFQYYEEEERQRGNFPDRFSGHQFPNYSSELNVNALLLGDSALYLCASSPDGTGKKLFFGSGTQLSVL.

V usage is TRBV19 and J usage is TRBJ1-5; D call uncertain. Germline values: CDR1 LNHDA, CDR2 SQIVND (reference sequence). CDR3 length: 16 residues. V gave up 3 bases and J gave up 0 bases, with 12 bases separating them. The CDR3 reads CASSMRWPYSNQPQHF. The CDR3 bases are TGTGCCAGTAGTATGAGGTGGCCTTATAGCAATCAGCCCCAGCATTTT.

The chain carries TRBV28 and TRBJ2-1; maybe TRBD2 (7 bases). The CDR3 is 13 residues long. V lost 11 bases and J 7 bases, leaving 18 bases between the germline ends. The V gene's germline CDR1 is MDHEN and CDR2 SYDVKM. CDR3 nucleotides: TGTGCCTCCGGGGGGCGGGGCGGGAATGAGCAGTTCTTC. This sequence encodes CASGGRGGNEQFF.

V usage is TRBV18 and J usage is TRBJ1-1; 9 bases are a match to TRBD1. CDR1 and CDR2 (germline): KGHSH, LQKENI. With V trimmed by 0 bases and J by 4 bases, 9 bases remained unmatched. The CDR3 is 17 amino acids. The CDR3 reads CASSPPITGGHGTEAFF. The CDR3 DNA reads as TGTGCCAGCTCACCACCGATAACAGGGGGCCATGGCACTGAAGCTTTCTTT. Together with reference TRBV18 and TRBJ1-1, the CDR3 gives the full variable domain: NAGVMQNPRHLVRRRGQEARLRCSPMKGHSHVYWYRQLPEEGLKFMVYLQKENIIDESGMPKERFSAEFPKEGPSILRIQQVVRGDSAAYFCASSPPITGGHGTEAFFGQGTRLTVV.